The 3 T cell receptor beta chains presented below share a single source sample, sequenced in a study of shared clonotypes between healthy human individuals. The naive CD8 subset, CD45RO-negative cells positively selected for CCR7, excluded terminally differentiated effector memory CD45RA+ cells. Method: immunoSEQ multiplex PCR; TCRdb's copy keeps in-frame clones and lacks some. The table includes 630,000 or so clones, 98% detected once. Sequencing was performed on naive CD8+ T cells sorted from blood. These receptors all stem from a man aged 25 to 40 in good health.

The rearrangement joins TRBV29-1 to TRBJ2-1; D assignment may be TRBD1 or TRBD2 (5 bases each). V was shortened by 8 bases and J by 4 bases, with 15 bases between the two germline ends. Per the germline V gene, CDR1 is SQVTM and CDR2 is ANQGSEA. This CDR3 has 13 amino acids. The CDR3 here is CSTLRGDYNEQFF. CDR3 DNA: TGCAGCACACTTAGAGGGGATTACAATGAGCAGTTCTTC.

The chain combines TRBV19 with TRBJ2-3; 9 bases fit TRBD2. The CDR3 runs to 15 residues. From germline, CDR1 is LNHDA and CDR2 SQIVND (reference sequence). The J segment lost 2 bases and the V segment lost 3 bases, leaving 3 bases of the junction unmatched. CDR3 region: CASSISGRNTDTQYF. The DNA for the CDR3 is TGTGCCAGTAGTATTAGCGGGAGAAACACAGATACGCAGTATTTT.

The chain uses TRBV21-1 and TRBJ2-3; the table's D call, TRBD2, has no DNA check behind it. TRBV21-1 is tagged as a pseudogene. This CDR3 comprises 17 residues. The CDR3 bases are TGTGCCAGCAGCAACGCGGTAGGGACTAGCGGTACAGATACGCAGTATTTT. Translating gives CASSNAVGTSGTDTQYF.